This TCR beta chain appears in the sequencing data of a study of OX40 agonist ivuxolimab in advanced cancers. Repertoires were generated with immunoSEQ multiplex PCR, while TCRdb's copy carries only in-frame clones and drops some. The sample includes around 70,000 clones, more than 70% of them seen just once. The TCR originated in an adult with an advanced solid tumor such as melanoma, head and neck, liver or kidney cancer. This specimen was CD4+ or CD8+ T cells sorted from blood, taken in a trial of the OX40 agonist ivuxolimab.

CDR3 sequence: CASSPEGTSNQPQHF. CDR3 sequence (DNA): TGTGCCAGCAGTCCTGAGGGGACTAGCAATCAGCCCCAGCATTTT. The rearrangement joins TRBV2 to TRBJ1-5; a weak D match, TRBD1 (5 bases). This CDR3 has 15 amino acids. V was shortened by 5 bases and J by 0 bases, with 11 bases between the two germline ends. Germline-derived CDR1 and CDR2 are SNHLY and FYNNEI.